Listed here are 26 T cell receptor beta chains from one sample, sequenced in a study of blood T cells in healthy people across ages. A second PCR, run for roughly 7 to 11 cycles, used a sample-barcoded 5' primer plus a J-beta primer mix. MiXCR was run by TCRdb on the 5' RACE reads, yielding one entry per CDR3 protein. The table shows hundreds of thousands of distinct CDR3 sequences, with around 49% occurring only once. The material sequenced was blood. Source of these receptors: a woman aged 55-70 years in good health.

In this sample, this clonotype turned up a few times. This sequence joins TRBV27 and TRBJ2-5; D is undetermined. Germline V lookup: CDR1 MNHEY, CDR2 SMNVEV (reference sequence). This CDR3 comprises 15 residues. Trimming removed 6 bases from V and 2 bases from J, with 16 bases in between. The CDR3 bases are TGTGCCAGCAGATCAAAAGACAAGAAGCAAGAGACCCAGTACTTC. Its translation: CASRSKDKKQETQYF.

The CDR3 coding sequence is TGTGCCAGCTCACCTCAGGGAGTTGGATACACTGAAGCTTTCTTT. It codes for CASSPQGVGYTEAFF. This chain joins TRBV18 and TRBJ1-1; perhaps TRBD1 as D (5 bases). Germline loops: CDR1 KGHSH, CDR2 LQKENI. CDR3 length: 15 residues. V lost 3 bases and J lost 3, with 14 bases in between.

This sequence joins TRBV7-9 and TRBJ2-7; D might be TRBD2 (5 bases). Germline loops: CDR1 SEHNR, CDR2 FQNEAQ (reference sequence). The CDR3 length is 14 residues. Trimming took off 3 bases at V and 2 bases at J, with 11 bases between the two ends. This CDR3 is CASSFSDSTYEQYF. CDR3 nucleotides: TGTGCCAGCAGCTTTTCGGACTCTACCTACGAGCAGTACTTC. The whole variable domain, remainder taken from reference TRBV7-9 and TRBJ2-7, is DTGVSQNPRHKITKRGQNVTFRCDPISEHNRLYWYRQTLGQGPEFLTYFQNEAQLEKSRLLSDRFSAERPKGSFSTLEIQRTEQGDSAMYLCASSFSDSTYEQYFGPGTRLTVT.

CDR3 residues: CASSRKTQGPEAFF. DNA of the CDR3: TGTGCCAGCAGCCGCAAGACACAGGGTCCTGAAGCTTTCTTT. V is TRBV7-8 and J is TRBJ1-1; maybe TRBD1 (6 bases). Trimming pared 5 bases from V and 6 bases from J, leaving 16 bases between. The CDR3 runs to 14 residues. Germline-derived CDR1 and CDR2 are SGHVS and FQNEAQ.

The genes are TRBV20-1 and TRBJ1-6, with a tentative D call TRBD1 (6 bases). The CDR3 is 17 residues long. Trimming took 0 bases from V and 6 from J, leaving 18 bases between them. Looked up from germline, CDR1 is DFQATT and CDR2 is SNEGSKA (reference sequence). The CDR3 DNA reads TGCAGTGCTAGAGATCCACGGCACAGGGAGCCTAATTCACCCCTCCACTTT. This encodes CSARDPRHREPNSPLHF.

V gene TRBV12-3 or TRBV12-4 combines with J gene TRBJ2-3, with D possibly TRBD2 on 5 matching bases. This CDR3 spans 15 amino acids. Trimming removed 6 bases from V and 4 bases from J, with 17 bases in between. CDR3 sequence: CASRRTRGNADTQYF. Here the CDR3 DNA reads TGTGCCAGCAGACGGACCAGAGGGAACGCAGATACGCAGTATTTT.

The chain has TRBV28 and TRBJ2-7, with 7 bases aligning to TRBD1. The CDR3 contains 14 residues. Per germline, CDR1 MDHEN and CDR2 SYDVKM. J was trimmed by 2 bases and V by 5 bases; bases with no gene match: 6. The CDR3 loop is CASSTGTETYEQYF. In nucleotides, the CDR3 is TGTGCCAGCAGTACCGGGACAGAAACCTACGAGCAGTACTTC. Based on the CDR3 plus reference TRBV28 and TRBJ2-7, the full variable domain is DVKVTQSSRYLVKRTGEKVFLECVQDMDHENMFWYRQDPGLGLRLIYFSYDVKMKEKGDIPEGYSVSREKKERFSLILESASTNQTSMYLCASSTGTETYEQYFGPGTRLTVT.

This clonotype has just a few counts. The genes are TRBV10-3 and TRBJ1-6; weak D call: TRBD1 (5 bases). The CDR3 runs 15 residues. Looked up from germline, CDR1 is ENHRY and CDR2 is SYGVKD. With 3 bases removed from V and 5 bases from J, the gap between germline ends came to 11 bases. The CDR3 nucleotides read TGTGCCATCAGTGATCCCATGACAGATAATTCACCCCTCCACTTT. This encodes CAISDPMTDNSPLHF.

This sequence joins TRBV2 and TRBJ1-4; D perhaps matches TRBD1 (6 bases). Trimming stripped 6 bases from V and 7 bases from J, with 9 bases between. Germline V lookup: CDR1 SNHLY, CDR2 FYNNEI. CDR3 length: 12 residues. CDR3 in amino acids: CASRSGAEKLFF. CDR3 nucleotides: TGTGCCAGCAGGTCAGGGGCTGAAAAACTGTTTTTT.

A few counts support this clonotype. The gene calls are TRBV2 and TRBJ2-4, with a tentative D call TRBD2 (6 bases). CDR1 is SNHLY, CDR2 FYNNEI, per germline. CDR3 size: 14 residues. Trimming cost V 5 bases and J 3 bases, with 11 bases left between them. For the CDR3, the DNA is TGTGCCAGCAGTCCGGGACTTGACAAAAACATTCAGTACTTC. As protein: CASSPGLDKNIQYF.

This clonotype was picked up many times. The chain uses TRBV10-3 and TRBJ2-7; 7 positions match TRBD2. With 3 bases clipped from V and 3 bases from J, the junction kept 11 bases outside the gene matches. This CDR3 contains 16 residues. CDR1 and CDR2 (germline): ENHRY, SYGVKD. CDR3 in amino acids: CAISDLGREQNYEQYF. Written as DNA, the CDR3 is TGTGCCATCAGTGATCTGGGGCGGGAGCAAAACTACGAGCAGTACTTC.

Concerning this clonotype: Its ends do not fully match the called genes, so a read error is possible. The CDR3 sequence is CVSSARGYNEQFF. The CDR3 nucleotides are TGTGTCAGCAGCGCGCGTGGGTACAATGAGCAGTTCTTC. The V call is TRBV7-2, the J call TRBJ2-1; D not certain. Germline V gives CDR1 SGHTA, CDR2 FQGNSA. The CDR3 covers 13 residues.

The chain has TRBV12-3 or TRBV12-4 and TRBJ2-7; D unclear. Trimming left V 2 bases short and J 3 bases short, with 14 bases between. This CDR3 contains 15 residues. In DNA form, the CDR3 reads TGTGCCAGCAGTTTAATCCCTGGATTCGGCTACGAGCAGTACTTC. Translation: CASSLIPGFGYEQYF.

The rearrangement uses TRBV18 and TRBJ2-6, with 10 nucleotides matching TRBD2. Germline values: CDR1 KGHSH, CDR2 LQKENI. The CDR3 loop spans 18 amino acids. The V segment lost 3 bases and the J segment 0 bases; nucleotides outside the gene matches: 5. In nucleotides, the CDR3 is TGTGCCAGCTCACCTTTAGCGGGAGGTTCCTCTGGGGCCAACGTCCTGACTTTC. It encodes CASSPLAGGSSGANVLTF.

This chain connects TRBV10-3 to TRBJ1-2; D is uncertain. Germline values: CDR1 ENHRY, CDR2 SYGVKD. The CDR3 runs 13 residues. The V end was cut by 1 base, the J end by 4 bases, with 7 bases between. The chain's CDR3 is CAISELQSYGYTF. CDR3 sequence (DNA): TGTGCCATCAGTGAGTTACAGAGCTATGGCTACACCTTC.

A remark on this clonotype: Germline is not matched at one junction end, which may reflect a read error. In DNA, the CDR3 is TGTGCCAGCCAAGTTGACGGAGCGGGAGCCTACGAGCGGTACTTC. It is translated as CASQVDGAGAYERYF. V gene TRBV28 combines with J gene TRBJ2-7; 8 positions agree with TRBD2. The CDR3 is 15 amino acids. Germline lookup yields CDR1 MDHEN and CDR2 SYDVKM.

The chain uses TRBV18 and TRBJ1-1; TRBD1 might be the D (5 bases). CDR3 size: 15 residues. Germline lookup yields CDR1 KGHSH and CDR2 LQKENI. The ends were cut back, 2 bases at V and 3 bases at J, with 13 bases in the middle. In DNA form, the CDR3 reads TGTGCCAGCTCACCAGGGACCGGAGGAGACACTGAAGCTTTCTTT. It is translated as CASSPGTGGDTEAFF.

This clonotype was seen many times. The genes are TRBV29-1 and TRBJ2-7, with D possibly TRBD1 on 6 matching bases. V lost 4 bases and J lost 2, with 12 bases in between. CDR3 length equals 13 residues. Germline loops: CDR1 SQVTM, CDR2 ANQGSEA. The CDR3 protein is CSVARGNPYEQYF. As DNA, the CDR3 is TGCAGCGTTGCCAGGGGAAATCCCTACGAGCAGTACTTC.

V usage is TRBV7-2 and J usage is TRBJ2-7; D might be TRBD2 (5 bases). V shed 2 bases and J shed 3 bases, with 11 bases lying between them. Germline-derived CDR1 and CDR2 are SGHTA and FQGNSA. This CDR3 has 14 residues. The CDR3 DNA sequence: TGTGCCAGCAGCTTAAAACATAGCGTCTACGAGCAGTACTTC. It is translated as CASSLKHSVYEQYF.

The chain uses TRBV5-1 and TRBJ1-6, with TRBD1 matching over 7 bases. J was trimmed by 10 bases and V by 3 bases; bases with no gene match: 10. This CDR3 has 15 amino acids. CDR1 is SGHRS, CDR2 YFSETQ, per germline. CDR3 loop: CASSSTDRFGSPLHF. CDR3 nucleotides: TGCGCCAGCAGCTCCACGGACAGGTTCGGCTCACCCCTCCACTTT.

The genes are TRBV20-1 and TRBJ1-4; D unresolved. With 5 bases removed from V and 2 bases from J, the gap between germline ends came to 9 bases. The CDR3 has 13 residues. Germline V gives CDR1 DFQATT, CDR2 SNEGSKA (reference sequence). CDR3 sequence (DNA): TGCAGTGCTCGCCGGGCCACTAATGAAAAACTGTTTTTT. It is translated as CSARRATNEKLFF.

The chain joins TRBV29-1 to TRBJ2-7; no reliable D call. The J call may be faulty, since TRBJ2-5 better matches the DNA end. Germline lookup yields CDR1 SQVTM and CDR2 ANQGSEA. This CDR3 has 15 amino acids. CDR3 bases: TGCAGCGTTGATGTCGGCAGGTTTCTTCGGGAGACCCAGTACTTC. Its translation: CSVDVGRFLRETQYF.

J is TRBJ1-4 and V is TRBV12-3 or TRBV12-4; D is possibly TRBD1 (6 bases). The CDR3 length is 15 residues. V lost 2 bases to trimming and J lost 3 bases, with 10 bases between them. The CDR3 reads CASSLRGGPNEKLFF. DNA of the CDR3: TGTGCCAGCAGTTTAAGAGGGGGACCTAATGAAAAACTGTTTTTT.

Details on this clonotype: A single base separates this from a much larger clone, so it may be a read error. The chain couples TRBV4-3 to TRBJ2-5; the D gene could be TRBD1 or TRBD2 (5 bases each). Germline V gene lookup returns CDR1 LGHNA and CDR2 YSLEER. Trimming stripped 2 bases from V and 11 bases from J, with 21 bases between. This CDR3 region has 15 residues. The CDR3 region is CASSQRGGGRGEQYF. The CDR3 DNA reads TGCGCCAGCAGCCAAAGAGGTGGGGGAAGAGGTGAGCAGTACTTC.

This chain connects TRBV6-2 or TRBV6-3 to TRBJ2-2, with D unresolved. The CDR3 length is 16 residues. V was trimmed by 10 bases and J by 6 bases, leaving 24 bases between them. Per the germline V gene, CDR1 is MNHEY and CDR2 is SVGEGT. The CDR3 here is CATSSSRSLGSGELFF. The CDR3 region has the DNA TGTGCCACCAGCTCATCGAGGAGCCTGGGGTCCGGGGAGCTGTTTTTT.

The chain employs TRBV11-3 and TRBJ2-7; D possibly corresponds to TRBD2 (6 bases). V dropped 4 bases and J dropped 0 bases, with 10 bases sitting between them. Germline CDR1 SGHNT, CDR2 YENEEA. This CDR3 region has 14 residues. Written as DNA, the CDR3 is TGTGCCAGCAGCTCGGGACTGAGCTCCTACGAGCAGTACTTC. Translated, it gives CASSSGLSSYEQYF.